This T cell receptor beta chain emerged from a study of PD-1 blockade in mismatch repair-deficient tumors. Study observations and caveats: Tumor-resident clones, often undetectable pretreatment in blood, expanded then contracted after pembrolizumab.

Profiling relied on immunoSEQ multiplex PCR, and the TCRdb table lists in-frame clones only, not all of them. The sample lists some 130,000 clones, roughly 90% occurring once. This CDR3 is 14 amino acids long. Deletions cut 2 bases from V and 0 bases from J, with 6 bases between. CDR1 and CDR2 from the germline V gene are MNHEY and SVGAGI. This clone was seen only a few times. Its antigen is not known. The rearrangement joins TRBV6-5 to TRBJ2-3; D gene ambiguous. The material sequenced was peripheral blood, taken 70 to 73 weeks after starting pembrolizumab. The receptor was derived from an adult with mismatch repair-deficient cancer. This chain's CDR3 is CASSYARSTDTQYF. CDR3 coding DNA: TGTGCCAGCAGTTACGCGAGGAGCACAGATACGCAGTATTTT.